This TCR beta chain was recorded in a study of OX40 agonist ivuxolimab in advanced cancers. Study findings and constraints: Among some nonresponders, normalized T-cell clonal expansion was also low. Averaging showed that CD8+ T cells had more expanded clones than CD4+ did.

TCRdb's table, derived via immunoSEQ multiplex PCR, lists solely in-frame clones and lacks some. The sample comprises more than 25,000 clones, roughly 68% of which are singletons, and 9.5% to 15% rests with the top ten. Per germline, CDR1 SEHNR and CDR2 FQNEAQ (reference sequence). V lost 9 bases and J lost 6; bases outside the gene matches: 12. CDR3 length: 14 residues. As concerns this clone: Its cognate antigen is unknown.

Sequencing was performed on CD4+ or CD8+ T cells sorted from blood, taken in a trial of the OX40 agonist ivuxolimab. The clonotype comes from an adult with an advanced solid tumor such as melanoma, head and neck, liver or kidney cancer. The chain combines TRBV7-9 with TRBJ1-2; TRBD1 matches at 8 bases. The CDR3 region is CASSEGQAKNGYTF. For the CDR3, the DNA is TGTGCCAGTTCTGAGGGACAGGCAAAAAATGGCTACACCTTC.